By share of the sample, the clone carrying this TCR beta chain is medium-sized. Its antigen is currently unknown. The data were taken from a study of molecular identifiers for immune sequencing clone quantification. The bulk TCR libraries were made with methods described before and with listed TCR primers. TCRdb re-called the PCR reads through MiXCR, storing one row per CDR3 protein. The table records tens of thousands of distinct CDR3 sequences, 15% to 20% of them present only once. Study-wide findings and caveats: For effector cells, clones above 20 RNA copies held over 97% of molecules; for naive cells, under 1%. A single cell's spiked Jurkat TCR RNA was reportedly detectable among roughly 1 million naive cells.

The CD8+CD4-CCR7+CD45RA+ phenotype defined the sorted naive CD8 T cells. This sequence was found in a human donor in good health. Some libraries in this study had Jurkat cell RNA spiked in. Sequenced: naive CD8+ T cells from blood, with Jurkat cell RNA spiked in. Subset here: FACS-sorted CD8+CD4-CCR7+CD45RA+ naive T cells.

The CDR3: CASGRLAGVKDTQYF. The CDR3 DNA reads as TGTGCCAGCGGGAGACTAGCGGGAGTTAAAGATACGCAGTATTTT. The rearrangement uses TRBV6-5 and TRBJ2-3, with 12 bases that match TRBD2. CDR1 is MNHEY and CDR2 is SVGAGI in the germline V gene. J gave up 5 bases and V 8 bases, and 8 bases lay outside the gene matches. The CDR3 loop spans 15 amino acids.